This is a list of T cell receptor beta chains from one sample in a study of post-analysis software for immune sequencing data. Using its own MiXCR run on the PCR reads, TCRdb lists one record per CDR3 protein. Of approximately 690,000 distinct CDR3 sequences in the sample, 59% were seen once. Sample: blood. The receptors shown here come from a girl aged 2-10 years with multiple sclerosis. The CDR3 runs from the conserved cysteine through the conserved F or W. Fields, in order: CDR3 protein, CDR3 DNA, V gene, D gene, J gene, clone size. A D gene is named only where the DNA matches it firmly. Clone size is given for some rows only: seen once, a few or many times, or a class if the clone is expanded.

CASSFGLAGGHETQYF TGCGCCAGCAGCTTCGGACTAGCGGGGGGGCACGAGACCCAGTACTTC TRBV5-1 TRBD2 TRBJ2-5 -
CASTRLAGSSTDTQYF TGTGCCAGCACTCGACTAGCGGGGTCTAGCACAGATACGCAGTATTTT TRBV7-9 TRBD2 TRBJ2-3 few
CASSLEPSTSGRSNEQFF TGTGCCAGCAGCTTAGAGCCGTCCACTAGCGGGAGAAGCAATGAGCAGTTCTTC TRBV11-2 TRBD2 TRBJ2-1 once
CASSQIPQGLTDTQYF TGCGCCAGCAGCCAAATTCCACAGGGGCTCACAGATACGCAGTATTTT TRBV4-3 TRBD1 TRBJ2-3 -
CASAVTGFWNTEAFF TGTGCCAGCGCCGTGACAGGGTTCTGGAACACTGAAGCTTTCTTT TRBV28 TRBD1 TRBJ1-1 -
CSARDRGPEETQYF TGCAGTGCTAGAGATCGGGGACCAGAAGAGACCCAGTACTTC TRBV20-1 - TRBJ2-5 -
CSASGLAGGPVIGNEQFF TGCAGTGCTTCAGGACTAGCGGGGGGCCCCGTGATCGGAAATGAGCAGTTCTTC TRBV20-1 TRBD2 TRBJ2-1 -
CASREAGGFNEQFF TGTGCCAGCAGAGAAGCGGGGGGGTTCAATGAGCAGTTCTTC TRBV12-3/TRBV12-4 TRBD2 TRBJ2-1 -
CASSLGASADTDTQYF TGCGCCAGCAGCTTAGGGGCGTCGGCGGACACAGATACGCAGTATTTT TRBV5-1 - TRBJ2-3 -
CASSLGSGDHSYEQYF TGCGCCAGCAGCTTGGGGTCTGGGGACCACTCCTACGAGCAGTACTTC TRBV5-1 - TRBJ2-7 -
CSATTIRGSSYNEQFF TGCAGTGCTACCACGATCAGGGGAAGCTCCTACAATGAGCAGTTCTTC TRBV20-1 - TRBJ2-1 -
CASSQDVKRGRPFRPAPNEQFF TGTGCCAGCAGCCAAGATGTTAAGAGGGGCAGACCCTTCCGACCGGCCCCCAATGAGCAGTTCTTC TRBV4-2 - TRBJ2-1 -
CASSLEGQGYNEQFF TGCGCCAGCAGCTTGGAGGGACAGGGGTACAATGAGCAGTTCTTC TRBV5-1 TRBD1 TRBJ2-1 -
CASSQDVERGSVEQFF TGTGCCAGCAGCCAAGATGTAGAGCGGGGTTCGGTTGAGCAGTTCTTC TRBV3-1 TRBD2 TRBJ2-1 -
CASRADSDTQYF TGTGCCAGCAGGGCAGACAGTGATACGCAGTATTTT TRBV7-2 - TRBJ2-3 -
CASSFIAGQGKETQYF TGTGCCAGCAGTTTTATCGCGGGGCAGGGGAAAGAGACCCAGTACTTC TRBV12-3/TRBV12-4 - TRBJ2-5 few
CASSYSLQGSSYNSPLHF TGTGCCAGCAGTTACTCGCTACAGGGGAGCTCCTATAATTCACCCCTCCACTTT TRBV6-5 TRBD1 TRBJ1-6 -
CANRPDRVLGYTF TGTGCCAACAGACCGGACAGAGTATTAGGCTACACCTTC TRBV12-3/TRBV12-4 - TRBJ1-2 -
CASSSSGSGQETQYF TGCGCCAGCAGCTCCTCGGGTAGCGGACAAGAGACCCAGTACTTC TRBV5-1 - TRBJ2-5 -
CSASPGAGAGNEQFF TGCAGTGCTAGCCCCGGGGCTGGAGCTGGCAATGAGCAGTTCTTC TRBV20-1 - TRBJ2-1 -
CASSLDREAYF TGCGCCAGCAGCTTGGACAGGGAGGCGTACTTC TRBV5-1 - TRBJ2-5 few
CASSLGSAGAEETQYF TGTGCCAGCAGCTTAGGGTCGGCGGGAGCTGAAGAGACCCAGTACTTC TRBV13 TRBD2 TRBJ2-5 few
CASSRGRGRLEGTKAFF TGCGCCAGCAGCCGGGGACGGGGGCGGCTTGAAGGCACTAAAGCTTTCTTT TRBV5-1 - TRBJ1-1 -
CASSQDPAGTNEKLFF TGTGCCAGCAGCCAAGATCCGGCAGGCACTAATGAAAAACTGTTTTTT TRBV4-2 - TRBJ1-4 -
CASSYYPTGELFF TGTGCCAGCAGTTACTACCCCACCGGGGAGCTGTTTTTT TRBV6-5 - TRBJ2-2 -
CASSADGEQYF TGTGCCAGCAGTGCTGATGGCGAGCAGTACTTC TRBV6-6 - TRBJ2-7 few
CASSLAGQGKQYF TGTGCCAGCAGTTTAGCAGGCCAGGGGAAGCAGTACTTC TRBV12-3/TRBV12-4 - TRBJ2-7 -
CASAEGSYGYTF TGTGCCTCCGCGGAGGGAAGTTATGGCTACACCTTC TRBV6-5 - TRBJ1-2 -
CASSVETGMGPREQFF TGTGCCAGCAGCGTAGAAACGGGGATGGGCCCGCGGGAGCAGTTCTTC TRBV9 - TRBJ2-1 -
CASTGHTGELFF TGTGCCAGCACCGGTCACACCGGGGAGCTGTTTTTT TRBV7-8 - TRBJ2-2 -
CASRQWDGTEAFF TGTGCCAGCAGGCAGTGGGATGGCACTGAAGCTTTCTTT TRBV12-3/TRBV12-4 - TRBJ1-1 -
CASSKTSGGPPGETQYF TGTGCCAGCAGCAAGACTAGCGGGGGGCCGCCGGGAGAGACCCAGTACTTC TRBV7-2 TRBD2 TRBJ2-5 -
CASSLGGPMSPQHF TGTGCCAGCAGCTTAGGAGGACCAATGTCGCCCCAGCATTTT TRBV11-2 - TRBJ1-5 -
CASTFGLAGTDTQYF TGTGCCAGCACCTTCGGCCTAGCGGGTACAGATACGCAGTATTTT TRBV12-3/TRBV12-4 TRBD2 TRBJ2-3 -
CSAIGGGANEKLFF TGCAGTGCTATAGGCGGGGGCGCTAATGAAAAACTGTTTTTT TRBV20-1 - TRBJ1-4 -
CASSPSEIYNEQFF TGTGCCAGCAGCCCAAGCGAGATCTACAATGAGCAGTTCTTC TRBV11-1 - TRBJ2-1 -
CASSSAGLPNTEAFF TGTGCCAGCAGTTCCGCGGGACTCCCGAACACTGAAGCTTTCTTT TRBV13 - TRBJ1-1 -
CASTNGQTGAEETQYF TGTGCCAGCACCAACGGTCAGACAGGGGCGGAAGAGACCCAGTACTTC TRBV5-6 TRBD1 TRBJ2-5 few
CASSLAPGTNYGYTF TGTGCCAGCAGTTTAGCCCCAGGAACTAACTATGGCTACACCTTC TRBV28 - TRBJ1-2 -
CASSLDWNSGANVLTF TGCGCCAGCAGCTTGGATTGGAACTCTGGGGCCAACGTCCTGACTTTC TRBV5-1 - TRBJ2-6 -
CASSPGTGSLFNNQPQHF TGTGCCAGCAGCCCCGGGACAGGGTCCCTTTTTAACAATCAGCCCCAGCATTTT TRBV7-8 TRBD1 TRBJ1-5 -
CASRMYIAGGSTDTQYF TGTGCCAGCAGGATGTATATAGCGGGAGGGAGCACAGATACGCAGTATTTT TRBV6-6 TRBD2 TRBJ2-3 -
CSVEGLAYNEQFF TGCAGCGTTGAAGGACTAGCTTACAATGAGCAGTTCTTC TRBV29-1 TRBD2 TRBJ2-1 many
CASSSKSRDRPYEQYF TGTGCCAGCAGTTCCAAGAGCCGGGACAGACCCTACGAGCAGTACTTC TRBV6-5 TRBD1 TRBJ2-7 few
CASSFGGIGGEQFF TGTGCCAGCAGCTTCGGAGGAATCGGAGGTGAGCAGTTCTTC TRBV7-3 - TRBJ2-1 -
CASSPGTGPVKYF TGTGCCAGCAGTCCTGGGACAGGGCCGGTAAAGTACTTC TRBV12-3/TRBV12-4 TRBD1 TRBJ2-4 few
CASSSTGGMNTEAFF TGTGCCAGCAGTTCGACAGGGGGTATGAACACTGAAGCTTTCTTT TRBV6-2/TRBV6-3 TRBD1 TRBJ1-1 -
CASSARAEEKLFF TGTGCCAGCAGCGCCAGGGCGGAAGAAAAACTGTTTTTT TRBV27 - TRBJ1-4 -
CSARSGPANYGYTF TGCAGTGCTAGATCGGGGCCTGCTAACTATGGCTACACCTTC TRBV20-1 - TRBJ1-2 -
CASSLAGDSPLHF TGTGCCAGCAGCTTGGCAGGGGACTCACCCCTCCACTTT TRBV5-6 - TRBJ1-6 few
CASSLTIGNGYTF TGCGCCAGCAGCTTGACGATAGGAAATGGCTACACCTTC TRBV5-1 - TRBJ1-2 -
CASSIGAGANVLTF TGCGCCAGCAGCATAGGGGCTGGGGCCAACGTCCTGACTTTC TRBV5-1 - TRBJ2-6 -
CASSLFARTYGYTF TGCGCCAGCAGCTTGTTTGCCAGGACTTATGGCTACACCTTC TRBV5-1 - TRBJ1-2 -
CSARGGDSGFSYEQYF TGCAGTGCTAGAGGTGGGGACAGTGGTTTCTCCTACGAGCAGTACTTC TRBV20-1 TRBD1 TRBJ2-7 -